This paragraph reports one T cell receptor (beta chain). This clone appeared a single time. Its antigen has not been determined. Nothing much larger sits one base from this clone, and base qualities are not available. Genomic DNA was extracted from sorted cells with the Quick-DNA Microprep Kit. Amplification of TCRbeta DNA was done with the immunoSEQ hsTCRbeta kit, following the protocol from the manufacturer. An Illumina MiSeq instrument was used to sequence the TCRbeta libraries. In the original analysis: Once out-of-frame sequences had been removed, approximately 2,000,000 distinct TCRbeta sequences were left, which works out to an average of roughly 67,000 per individual. Each individual was scored according to the count of 164 previously reported CMV-associated TCRbeta sequences and the total productive distinct TCRbeta count. A beta-binomial model was reimplemented in Python, and scikit-learn random forests with default parameters were trained on US cohort data. On the Belgian cohort, classifier performance was reported as the median AUC, along with percentile confidence intervals, across 10,000 bootstrap iterations. In TCRdb, the immuneACCESS table is reduced to in-frame sequences with V and J assigned. These tables do not hold every clone; where another copy was compared, an unresolved V gene accounts for under half, and the others remain unexplained. V, J and clone size derive from that table, while D and trimming were established from the DNA sequence. This sample has about 64,000 clones in its table, and approximately 80% of those were observed once. Around 0.81% of the sample is taken by the ten largest.

Single viable CD3+CD4+CD8-CD45RO+ cells were sorted as memory CD4+ T cells on a FACSAria II. CMV serostatus was determined using a Roche Elecsys assay that detects serum IgG against CMV pp150, pp28, p38 and p52. After the samples were thawed, total CD4+ T cells were enriched through positive selection using CD4 magnetic microbeads. Samples originated from another study that specifically interrogated the CD4+ T cell memory repertoire. Following standard operating procedures, peripheral blood mononuclear cells were isolated and cryopreserved, while serum was kept at -80 degrees C. CD3-PerCP (BW264/56), CD4-APC (RPA-T4), CD45RO-PE (UCHT1) and CD8-Pacific Orange (3B5) antibodies were used for staining, and non-viable cells were excluded with Sytox blue. V sheds 2 bases and J sheds 3 bases, leaving 2 bases between their ends. From a lookup of the germline V gene, CDR1 and CDR2 are MDHEN and SYDVKM. Reading from cysteine to phenylalanine, the CDR3 counts 11 amino acids. Of all the DNA, just the CDR3 is kept, 33 bases in frame from base 1.

The data belong to a study of memory CD4+ T cells and cytomegalovirus serostatus (dated by TCRdb to about 2019). Looking at the study overall: The cohort comprised roughly 35 healthy Belgian adults, 9 CMV seropositive and some 25 CMV seronegative. The study sequenced CD4+ memory TCRbeta repertoires of a Belgian cohort with known cytomegalovirus serostatus to replicate a published TCR-based CMV serostatus classifier.

Broad study findings and their caveats: On the Belgian cohort, the classifier built on the original framework reached a median bootstrapped AUC of around 0.96, with a 95% CI of 0.76-1.00. Unlike the original study, which covered naive and memory CD4+ and CD8+ populations, the Belgian study sequenced only CD4+CD45RO+ memory cells. The results were read as suggesting that the CMV-associated TCR signature is, for the most part, present in the CD4+ memory repertoire. Among the 150 to 200 previously reported CMV-associated TCRbeta sequences, 67 showed up in the CD4+ memory repertoires, with each one found in between one and five individuals. For CMV serostatus prediction, a median bootstrapped AUC of roughly 0.94 was reached with the original framework, and a median bootstrapped AUC of roughly 0.9 was reached with a US-trained random forest.

The TCR sequence derives from an adult in good health and CMV-seronegative. Specimen: memory CD4+ T cells from blood. The chain was built from TRBV28 and TRBJ2-7, with the D gene uncertain. Read as DNA, the sequence is TGTGCCAGCAGTTTAGACTACGAGCAGTACTTC. It translates as CASSLDYEQYF.